One sample yielded the 23 T cell receptor beta chains listed below, sequenced in a study of identical twins. MiXCR was run by TCRdb on the 5' RACE reads, yielding one entry per CDR3 protein. In the table there are a few hundred thousand distinct CDR3 sequences, about 8.5% of which are singletons. Another study also made use of these data, one on yellow fever vaccine responses in identical twins.

Input material: CD8+ T cells sorted from blood. The source of these receptors is a young woman in good health.

The J gene is TRBJ2-7, the V gene TRBV6-5; D gene uncertain. The V gene's germline CDR1 is MNHEY and CDR2 SVGAGI. V was clipped by 5 bases and J by 6 bases, with 17 bases between them. This CDR3 is 14 amino acids long. The CDR3 DNA is TGTGCCAGCAGTCCCTCGTCCGAGGCTCCCGAGCAGTACTTC. This gives the protein CASSPSSEAPEQYF.

This clonotype was recorded at least ten times. Because the CDR3's place on the DNA is in doubt, the DNA is left out and the CDR3 is given as listed by TCRdb. The chain employs TRBV12-3 or TRBV12-4 and TRBJ1-4; no DNA check was done on the table's D call, TRBD1. The CDR3 sequence runs 12 residues, both termini included. The CDR3: CASSFGDGAFFF.

In this sample, this clonotype turned up many times. The CDR3 here is CASSLAASATSYEQYF. CDR3 in DNA: TGTGCCAGCAGCTTAGCGGCTAGCGCAACTTCCTACGAGCAGTACTTC. The gene calls are TRBV7-2 and TRBJ2-7, with D possibly TRBD2 on 6 matching bases. Germline lookup yields CDR1 SGHTA and CDR2 FQGNSA. The length of the CDR3 is 16 residues. Trimming left V 0 bases short and J 1 base short, with 13 bases between.

The chain combines TRBV6-5 with TRBJ2-3, with D possibly matching TRBD2 (7 bases). Trimming left V 0 bases short and J 6 bases short, with 10 bases between. This CDR3 is 14 amino acids long. Germline lookup yields CDR1 MNHEY and CDR2 SVGAGI. DNA for the CDR3: TGTGCCAGCAGTTACTCCCGGGGGGCCGATACGCAGTATTTT. Amino acid sequence: CASSYSRGADTQYF.

This clonotype was seen ten or more times. Here the CDR3 reads CASSELELSYEQYF. The CDR3 coding sequence is TGTGCCAGCAGCGAATTGGAGCTCTCCTACGAGCAGTACTTC. V and J are TRBV7-9 and TRBJ2-7; D unclear. The CDR3 has 14 amino acids. Trimming took off 5 bases at V and 0 bases at J, with 11 bases between the two ends. Germline V gene data show CDR1 as SEHNR and CDR2 as FQNEAQ (reference sequence). The full variable domain, its missing parts supplied by reference TRBV7-9 and TRBJ2-7, is DTGVSQNPRHKITKRGQNVTFRCDPISEHNRLYWYRQTLGQGPEFLTYFQNEAQLEKSRLLSDRFSAERPKGSFSTLEIQRTEQGDSAMYLCASSELELSYEQYFGPGTRLTVT.

This chain uses TRBV4-3 with TRBJ2-2, with TRBD1 identical over 9 bases. V gave up 4 bases and J gave up 4 bases; unmatched junction bases: 10. The germline CDR1 and CDR2 sequences are LGHNA and YSLEER. This CDR3 is built from 17 residues. CDR3 protein: CASSRDRAKAGTGELFF. CDR3 nucleotides: TGCGCCAGCAGCCGGGACAGGGCTAAGGCGGGCACCGGGGAGCTGTTTTTT.

This clonotype has at least ten counts. CDR3 coding DNA: TGTGCCAGCAGCTTCCCAGGGGGGGATACGCAGTATTTT. This codes for CASSFPGGDTQYF. The chain couples TRBV7-9 to TRBJ2-3, with a weak D call TRBD1 (7 bases). Trimming pared 3 bases from V and 6 bases from J, leaving 10 bases between. Per the germline V gene, CDR1 is SEHNR and CDR2 is FQNEAQ (reference sequence). This CDR3 has 13 amino acids.

This chain uses TRBV7-9 with TRBJ1-4, with D possibly being TRBD1 (5 bases). Trimming pared 5 bases from V and 7 bases from J, leaving 20 bases between. The CDR3 covers 16 residues. CDR1 and CDR2 from the germline V gene are SEHNR and FQNEAQ (reference sequence). CDR3 coding DNA: TGTGCCAGCAGCCCAGCCGGGGGGTGGGGACGTGAAAAACTGTTTTTT. It specifies CASSPAGGWGREKLFF.

Ten or more counts support this clonotype. This chain uses TRBV11-2 with TRBJ2-7; D gene ambiguous. This CDR3 spans 12 amino acids. CDR1 SGHAT and CDR2 FQNNGV come from the germline V gene. With 5 bases removed from V and 0 bases from J, the gap between germline ends came to 5 bases. The DNA for the CDR3 is TGTGCCAGCAGCCACCTCTCCTACGAGCAGTACTTC. This codes for CASSHLSYEQYF. Based on the CDR3 plus reference TRBV11-2 and TRBJ2-7, the full variable domain is EAGVAQSPRYKIIEKRQSVAFWCNPISGHATLYWYQQILGQGPKLLIQFQNNGVVDDSQLPKDRFSAERLKGVDSTLKIQPAKLEDSAVYLCASSHLSYEQYFGPGTRLTVT.

This clonotype was found many times. The chain uses TRBV12-3 or TRBV12-4 and TRBJ2-5, with D perhaps matching TRBD1 (6 bases). With 1 base removed from V and 4 bases from J, the gap between germline ends came to 13 bases. The CDR3 is 15 residues long. The CDR3 loop is CASSLGRGVGETQYF. The CDR3 DNA follows: TGTGCCAGCAGTTTAGGCAGGGGAGTAGGAGAGACCCAGTACTTC.

The chain employs TRBV28 and TRBJ2-3; TRBD2 might be the D (6 bases). The CDR3 has 15 amino acids. Trimming removed 5 bases from V and 4 bases from J, with 16 bases in between. Germline V gene data show CDR1 as MDHEN and CDR2 as SYDVKM. The CDR3 spells CASSTRLDSPDTQYF. Here the CDR3 DNA reads TGTGCCAGCAGTACCCGACTAGACTCACCAGATACGCAGTATTTT.

This clonotype was seen ten or more times. The genes are TRBV6-5 and TRBJ1-2, with D possibly being TRBD1 (5 bases). This CDR3 region has 14 residues. Per the germline V gene, CDR1 is MNHEY and CDR2 is SVGAGI. V lost 2 bases and J lost 3, with 10 bases in between. CDR3 sequence (DNA): TGTGCCAGCAGTTACGTCGGGGGTGACTATGGCTACACCTTC. It specifies CASSYVGGDYGYTF.

The chain has TRBV30 and TRBJ1-1; a weak D match, TRBD1 (6 bases). This CDR3 contains 12 residues. Germline V gene sequence: CDR1 GTSNPN, CDR2 SVGIG (reference sequence). V lost 1 base to trimming and J lost 4 bases, with 7 bases between them. The CDR3 nucleotides read TGTGCCTGGAGTGGAGGGGGCACTGAAGCTTTCTTT. Its translation: CAWSGGGTEAFF.

This clonotype was seen many times. The chain has TRBV14 and TRBJ1-4; perhaps TRBD1 as D (5 bases). V lost 4 bases to trimming and J lost 8 bases, with 11 bases between them. Germline loops: CDR1 SGHDN, CDR2 FVKESK. CDR3 length: 13 amino acids. CDR3 residues: CASSLQGGEKLFF. In DNA form, the CDR3 reads TGTGCCAGCAGCCTCCAGGGAGGAGAAAAACTGTTTTTT.

This clonotype has ten or more counts. The CDR3 here is CASSLAGHSYEQYF. The CDR3 DNA reads as TGTGCCAGCAGCCTCGCGGGACACTCCTACGAGCAGTACTTC. The rearrangement links TRBV27 to TRBJ2-7; perhaps D is TRBD1 or TRBD2 (6 bases each). V lost 6 bases, J lost 0 bases, and 12 bases lay in between. Looked up from germline, CDR1 is MNHEY and CDR2 is SMNVEV (reference sequence). This CDR3 is 14 amino acids long.

The chain couples TRBV9 to TRBJ2-7; D may be TRBD1 (6 bases). The CDR3 extends over 13 amino acids. The germline CDR1 and CDR2 sequences are SGDLS and YYNGEE. V was clipped by 3 bases and J by 6 bases, with 13 bases between them. The CDR3 here is CASSGPGAIEQYF. Here the CDR3 DNA reads TGTGCCAGCAGCGGTCCAGGGGCGATCGAGCAGTACTTC.

This clonotype showed up many times. J is TRBJ2-3 and V is TRBV20-1; possible D gene TRBD2, 5 bases. V was pared by 0 bases and J by 0 bases, with 13 bases between. This CDR3 is built from 16 residues. Per germline, CDR1 DFQATT and CDR2 SNEGSKA (reference sequence). CDR3 DNA sequence: TGCAGTGCTAGAGATGACCTAGCCGTAAGCACAGATACGCAGTATTTT. It specifies CSARDDLAVSTDTQYF.

This clonotype turned up a few times. V is TRBV27 and J is TRBJ1-5; D gene unclear. V lost 4 bases to trimming and J lost 6 bases, with 10 bases between them. There are 13 residues in the CDR3. Germline assignment: CDR1 MNHEY and CDR2 SMNVEV (reference sequence). This CDR3 is CASSSGPTQPQHF. For the CDR3, the DNA is TGTGCCAGCAGTTCCGGACCTACTCAGCCCCAGCATTTT.

The chain combines TRBV4-1 with TRBJ2-3; possible D gene TRBD2, 5 bases. Germline V gives CDR1 MGHRA, CDR2 YSYEKL. V lost 4 bases and J 4 bases, leaving 15 bases between the germline ends. CDR3 length: 15 residues. CDR3 DNA sequence: TGCGCCAGCAGCCCACTACCTCCGGAGGCAGATACGCAGTATTTT. It is translated as CASSPLPPEADTQYF.

The rearrangement links TRBV10-2 to TRBJ2-1; D ambiguous. The germline CDR1 and CDR2 sequences are WSHSY and SAAADI. The ends were cut back, 0 bases at V and 8 bases at J, with 8 bases in the middle. CDR3 length: 13 amino acids. The CDR3 loop reads CASSESRDYEQFF. In DNA form, the CDR3 reads TGCGCCAGCAGTGAGTCTCGAGACTATGAGCAGTTCTTC.

There are a few counts of this clonotype. J is TRBJ2-1 and V is TRBV4-1; 8 bases align to TRBD2. The CDR3 has 14 amino acids. CDR1 is MGHRA and CDR2 is YSYEKL in the germline V gene. V lost 4 bases, J lost 8 bases, and 7 bases stayed unmatched. CDR3 protein: CASSPKRERDEQFF. The CDR3 region has the DNA TGCGCCAGCAGCCCCAAGCGGGAGCGGGATGAGCAGTTCTTC.

This clonotype was detected ten times or more. This chain joins TRBV6-1 and TRBJ2-2; D may be TRBD1 (5 bases). CDR1 and CDR2 (germline): MNHNS, SASEGT. CDR3 length: 15 residues. The germline V and J ends were trimmed by 5 bases and 5 bases, with 15 bases remaining between them. The CDR3 loop is CASSPFAGKTGELFF. For the CDR3, the DNA is TGTGCCAGCAGTCCCTTCGCAGGGAAAACCGGGGAGCTGTTTTTT.

This clonotype was recorded a few times. The rearrangement links TRBV18 to TRBJ2-3; D possibly corresponds to TRBD2 (5 bases). The V end was cut by 1 base, the J end by 7 bases, with 12 bases between. The CDR3 is made up of 14 amino acids. Germline-derived CDR1 and CDR2 are KGHSH and LQKENI. The CDR3 loop reads CASSPQLDANTQYF. CDR3 DNA sequence: TGTGCCAGCTCACCACAACTAGACGCAAATACGCAGTATTTT. Full variable domain (missing parts from reference TRBV18 and TRBJ2-3): NAGVMQNPRHLVRRRGQEARLRCSPMKGHSHVYWYRQLPEEGLKFMVYLQKENIIDESGMPKERFSAEFPKEGPSILRIQQVVRGDSAAYFCASSPQLDANTQYFGPGTRLTVL.